What follows are 18 T cell receptor beta chains derived from one specimen sequenced in a study of cytomegalovirus exposure and HLA in healthy donors. Primers included in the PCR were 60 Vbeta and 13 Jbeta primers. Profiling relied on immunoSEQ multiplex PCR, and the TCRdb table lists in-frame clones only, not all of them. Among 95,000 to 150,000 clones listed, under 70% were seen once. Sequences were obtained from PBMCs. All receptors derive from a man younger than 30 in good health and CMV-seronegative.

CDR3 DNA: TGTGCCTGGAGGAGTAGGGGCCCCGGGGAGCTGTTTTTT. As protein: CAWRSRGPGELFF. V is TRBV30 and J is TRBJ2-2; D might be TRBD1 (5 bases). The CDR3 extends over 13 amino acids. Germline assignment: CDR1 GTSNPN and CDR2 SVGIG (reference sequence). V shed 3 bases and J shed 6 bases, with 11 bases lying between them.

This clone was detected a few times. V and J are TRBV19 and TRBJ2-2; no clear D gene. CDR1 LNHDA and CDR2 SQIVND come from the germline V gene (reference sequence). The V end lost 3 bases, the J end lost 6 bases, and 11 bases lay between the germline ends. The CDR3 runs 14 residues. The CDR3 loop is CASSIDWSAGELFF. The CDR3 coding sequence is TGTGCCAGTAGTATTGACTGGTCAGCCGGGGAGCTGTTTTTT.

The genes are TRBV7-3 and TRBJ2-3, with 9 bases identical to TRBD2. From germline, CDR1 is SGHTA and CDR2 FQGTGA. Losses at the gene ends were 2 bases for V and 4 bases for J; bases not matched to a gene: 4. The CDR3 spans 15 residues. CDR3 loop: CASSLGIAGADTQYF. CDR3 coding DNA: TGTGCCAGCAGCTTAGGGATAGCGGGGGCAGATACGCAGTATTTT.

V and J are TRBV11-3 and TRBJ1-1; D gene unclear. The length of the CDR3 is 13 residues. CDR1 is SGHNT and CDR2 is YENEEA in the germline V gene. The V gene lost 5 bases and the J gene lost 6 bases, with 13 bases spanning the gap. This CDR3 reads CASSTLYGSEAFF. The CDR3, as DNA: TGTGCCAGCAGCACACTATACGGGTCTGAAGCTTTCTTT.

The chain links TRBV30 to TRBJ1-1; a possible D gene is TRBD1 (5 bases). This CDR3 comprises 15 residues. The ends were cut back, 2 bases at V and 4 bases at J, with 17 bases in the middle. Germline V lookup: CDR1 GTSNPN, CDR2 SVGIG (reference sequence). CDR3 nucleotide sequence: TGTGCCTGGAGTTCACGCTCAGGGTCGGGCACTGAAGCTTTCTTT. This sequence encodes CAWSSRSGSGTEAFF.

V is TRBV5-1 and J is TRBJ2-7, with no clear D. Per germline, CDR1 SGHRS and CDR2 YFSETQ. This CDR3 spans 13 amino acids. The V gene lost 4 bases and the J gene lost 3 bases, with 11 bases spanning the gap. The CDR3 is CASSTRAGYEQYF. DNA for the CDR3: TGCGCCAGCAGCACCCGAGCAGGCTACGAGCAGTACTTC.

The chain links TRBV6-5 to TRBJ2-4, with 13 bases lining up with TRBD2. V was pared by 6 bases and J by 16 bases, with 15 bases of the junction left unmatched. The CDR3 consists of 15 residues. CDR1 and CDR2 (germline): MNHEY, SVGAGI. The CDR3 reads CASRTGRLAGGLFYF. DNA for the CDR3: TGTGCCAGCAGGACGGGAAGACTAGCGGGAGGCCTTTTTTACTTC.

The chain has TRBV5-6 and TRBJ2-1; the D is unclear. The germline V gene encodes CDR1 SGHDT and CDR2 YYEEEE. CDR3 length: 16 amino acids. The V gene lost 0 bases and the J gene lost 2 bases, with 12 bases spanning the gap. CDR3 nucleotides: TGTGCCAGCAGCTTGGACGGCTACAGCCCCTACAATGAGCAGTTCTTC. Protein: CASSLDGYSPYNEQFF.

The chain links TRBV2 to TRBJ1-1; D is undetermined. The V end was cut by 1 base, the J end by 1 base, with 4 bases between. Germline CDR1 is SNHLY and CDR2 is FYNNEI. This CDR3 is built from 13 residues. CDR3 residues: CASSEGRNTEAFF. CDR3 nucleotide sequence: TGTGCCAGCAGTGAAGGCAGGAACACTGAAGCTTTCTTT.

The chain carries TRBV11-2 and TRBJ2-5; 7 nucleotides line up with TRBD1. The CDR3 consists of 16 residues. In germline, CDR1 is SGHAT, CDR2 FQNNGV. After removal of 2 bases from V and 5 bases from J, the junction contained 11 bases not matched to a gene. This CDR3 reads CASSLSARGRRETQYF. CDR3 DNA sequence: TGTGCCAGCAGCTTAAGTGCAAGGGGGCGGAGGGAGACCCAGTACTTC.

The chain is built from TRBV30 and TRBJ2-1; the match to TRBD2 covers 8 bases. CDR3 length: 16 amino acids. J lost 2 bases, V lost 0 bases, and 6 bases had no gene match. CDR1 GTSNPN and CDR2 SVGIG come from the germline V gene (reference sequence). In DNA, the CDR3 is TGTGCCTGGAGTGTGTTGATCGGGAGGGCCTACAATGAGCAGTTCTTC. This gives the protein CAWSVLIGRAYNEQFF.

The chain couples TRBV7-6 to TRBJ2-2; TRBD1 matches 9 bases. Trimming cost V 5 bases and J 7 bases; bases outside gene matches: 8. The CDR3 totals 15 residues. CDR1 SGHVS and CDR2 FNYEAQ come from the germline V gene. This CDR3 reads CASSAGQGSGGELFF. The CDR3 DNA reads as TGTGCCAGCAGCGCGGGACAGGGAAGTGGCGGGGAGCTGTTTTTT.

The sample holds a few counts of this clone. This chain joins TRBV4-3 and TRBJ2-1, with 7 bases fitting TRBD2. V gave up 0 bases and J gave up 0 bases; unmatched junction bases: 5. Germline loops: CDR1 LGHNA, CDR2 YSLEER. CDR3 length: 17 residues. CDR3 sequence (DNA): TGCGCCAGCAGCCAAGATGGAGCGGGGAGCTCCTACAATGAGCAGTTCTTC. It yields the protein CASSQDGAGSSYNEQFF.

The J gene is TRBJ2-1, the V gene TRBV13; 9 positions agree with TRBD2. J was trimmed by 1 base and V by 5 bases; bases with no gene match: 6. The CDR3 length is 16 residues. From germline, CDR1 is PRHDT and CDR2 FYEKMQ (reference sequence). This CDR3 is CASSDSGGLSYNEQFF. The CDR3 nucleotides read TGTGCCAGCAGCGATAGCGGGGGCCTTTCCTACAATGAGCAGTTCTTC.

This clone was seen a handful of times. This sequence joins TRBV16 and TRBJ2-1; maybe TRBD1 (6 bases). Deletions cut 4 bases from V and 7 bases from J, with 29 bases between. Germline lookup yields CDR1 KGHSY and CDR2 FQNENV. The CDR3 extends over 19 amino acids. The CDR3 DNA follows: TGTGCCAGCAGCCCAAGGGGCAGGGGAAGCTCGATTGGGGTGAATGAGCAGTTCTTC. Amino acid sequence: CASSPRGRGSSIGVNEQFF. Based on the CDR3 plus reference TRBV16 and TRBJ2-1, the full variable domain is GEEVAQTPKHLVRGEGQKAKLYCAPIKGHSYVFWYQQVLKNEFKFLISFQNENVFDETGMPKERFSAKCLPNSPCSLEIQATKLEDSAVYFCASSPRGRGSSIGVNEQFFGPGTRLTVL.

CDR3 region: CASSLGLAKTSYNEQFF. Written as DNA, the CDR3 is TGTGCCAGCAGCTTGGGACTAGCAAAGACCTCATACAATGAGCAGTTCTTC. The chain uses TRBV13 and TRBJ2-1, with 9 bases identical to TRBD2. The V segment lost 3 bases and the J segment 4 bases; nucleotides outside the gene matches: 10. Per the germline V gene, CDR1 is PRHDT and CDR2 is FYEKMQ (reference sequence). The CDR3 extends over 17 amino acids. Together with reference TRBV13 and TRBJ2-1, the CDR3 gives the full variable domain: AAGVIQSPRHLIKEKRETATLKCYPIPRHDTVYWYQQGPGQDPQFLISFYEKMQSDKGSIPDRFSAQQFSDYHSELNMSSLELGDSALYFCASSLGLAKTSYNEQFFGPGTRLTVL.

The V call is TRBV12-2, the J call TRBJ2-3; the table's TRBD2 call for D was not verified on the DNA. TRBV12-2 represents a pseudogene. This CDR3 is 16 amino acids long. CDR3 bases: TGTGCAAGTCGCTTAGGCCTAGCGGGCCACACAGATACGCAGTATTTT. Translation: CASRLGLAGHTDTQYF.

V and J are TRBV7-9 and TRBJ1-2; TRBD1 aligns across 9 bases. V shed 1 base, J shed 6 bases, and the junction held 3 bases outside the gene matches. There are 14 residues in the CDR3. Germline CDR1 SEHNR, CDR2 FQNEAQ (reference sequence). CDR3 amino acids: CASSLGGTGNGYTF. CDR3 DNA sequence: TGTGCCAGCAGCTTAGGTGGGACAGGGAATGGCTACACCTTC.